The 22 T cell receptor beta chains given below trace back to one sample, sequenced in a study of cytomegalovirus exposure and HLA in healthy donors. PCR used 60 Vbeta primers and 13 Jbeta primers. Clones were sequenced by immunoSEQ multiplex PCR, and TCRdb holds only the in-frame ones, with some missing. The table records about 160,000 clones, roughly 75% of them present only once. Input material: PBMCs. Every receptor here comes from a female donor in good health and CMV-seronegative.

The genes are TRBV7-2 and TRBJ2-1; TRBD2 aligns across 9 bases. V lost 1 base to trimming and J lost 9 bases; unmatched junction nucleotides: 7. The CDR3 loop spans 15 amino acids. Looked up from germline, CDR1 is SGHTA and CDR2 is FQGNSA. CDR3: CASSLVASGAGEQFF. As DNA, the CDR3 is TGTGCCAGCAGCTTAGTGGCTAGCGGGGCGGGTGAGCAGTTCTTC.

V usage is TRBV27 and J usage is TRBJ2-3; 10 bases are a match to TRBD2. The ends lost 0 bases at V and 3 bases at J; junction bases unmatched: 3. Looked up from germline, CDR1 is MNHEY and CDR2 is SMNVEV (reference sequence). CDR3 length: 16 amino acids. CDR3: CASSLSSGGATDTQYF. The DNA for the CDR3 is TGTGCCAGCAGTTTATCGAGCGGGGGGGCTACAGATACGCAGTATTTT.

CDR3 in amino acids: CASSQVRGLTNQPQHF. CDR3 sequence (DNA): TGTGCCAGCAGTCAAGTAAGAGGGCTGACGAATCAGCCCCAGCATTTT. The chain links TRBV28 to TRBJ1-5; D unclear. CDR3 length: 16 residues. Germline V CDR1 and CDR2: MDHEN, SYDVKM. Trimming removed 5 bases from V and 4 bases from J, with 18 bases in between.

The DNA for the CDR3 is TGCAGCGTTGAAGTGTGGGTGAATAGCGGGAGGATGTTTTACTACGAGCAGTACTTC. It is translated as CSVEVWVNSGRMFYYEQYF. The V and J genes are TRBV29-1 and TRBJ2-7, with TRBD2 matching over 10 bases. CDR1 is SQVTM and CDR2 is ANQGSEA in the germline V gene. Trimming cost V 1 base and J 3 bases; bases outside gene matches: 18. The CDR3 loop spans 19 amino acids.

The rearrangement links TRBV9 to TRBJ2-7; tentative D call: TRBD1 (5 bases). CDR3 length equals 14 residues. The V end lost 4 bases, the J end lost 4 bases, and 15 bases lay between the germline ends. Germline V lookup: CDR1 SGDLS, CDR2 YYNGEE. As DNA, the CDR3 is TGTGCCAGCAGCCCCGTGGACAACCTTTACGAGCAGTACTTC. It yields the protein CASSPVDNLYEQYF.

The rearrangement uses TRBV29-1 and TRBJ1-1; 7 bases map to TRBD1. Germline V gives CDR1 SQVTM, CDR2 ANQGSEA. The CDR3 is 14 residues long. Losses at the gene ends were 4 bases for V and 6 bases for J; bases not matched to a gene: 11. The CDR3 spells CSVGGGDVPAEAFF. The DNA of the CDR3 is TGCAGCGTTGGAGGGGGCGATGTCCCCGCTGAAGCTTTCTTT. Complete variable domain (other parts from reference TRBV29-1 and TRBJ1-1): SAVISQKPSRDICQRGTSLTIQCQVDSQVTMMFWYRQQPGQSLTLIATANQGSEATYESGFVIDKFPISRPNLTFSTLTVSNMSPEDSSIYLCSVGGGDVPAEAFFGQGTRLTVV.

The gene calls are TRBV7-2 and TRBJ2-7, with TRBD1 matching over 8 bases. The CDR3 runs to 15 residues. The ends lost 5 bases at V and 3 bases at J; junction bases unmatched: 9. The germline V gene encodes CDR1 SGHTA and CDR2 FQGNSA. The CDR3 here is CASSLRTGLGYEQYF. The CDR3 bases are TGTGCCAGCAGCCTGAGGACAGGGCTGGGCTACGAGCAGTACTTC. Complete variable domain (other parts from reference TRBV7-2 and TRBJ2-7): GAGVSQSPSNKVTEKGKDVELRCDPISGHTALYWYRQSLGQGLEFLIYFQGNSAPDKSGLPSDRFSAERTGGSVSTLTIQRTQQEDSAVYLCASSLRTGLGYEQYFGPGTRLTVT.

This chain links TRBV27 with TRBJ2-7; TRBD2 aligns across 7 bases. Germline V gene data show CDR1 as MNHEY and CDR2 as SMNVEV (reference sequence). The ends lost 5 bases at V and 4 bases at J; junction bases unmatched: 11. The CDR3 spans 15 residues. The CDR3 spells CASSLTTSQPYEQYF. Written as DNA, the CDR3 is TGTGCCAGCAGTCTGACGACTAGCCAGCCTTACGAGCAGTACTTC.

The chain joins TRBV6-4 to TRBJ1-1, with no clear D. CDR1 is MRHNA and CDR2 is SNTAGT in the germline V gene. V shed 5 bases and J shed 4 bases, with 11 bases lying between them. The CDR3 totals 13 residues. The CDR3 DNA reads TGTGCCAGCAGTCTCGGTGTTGGCACTGAAGCTTTCTTT. Its protein is CASSLGVGTEAFF.

This chain connects TRBV5-5 to TRBJ2-3, with 10 bases lining up with TRBD2. The CDR3 runs to 18 residues. Germline trimming cut 0 bases from V and 7 bases from J; bases unmatched to any gene: 14. Germline CDR1 SGHKS, CDR2 YYEKEE (reference sequence). The CDR3 DNA reads TGTGCCAGCAGCTTGGGAGTAGCGGGAGGCCCGAGCGCGCATACGCAGTATTTT. It translates to CASSLGVAGGPSAHTQYF.

The chain joins TRBV28 to TRBJ1-5, with 10 bases fitting TRBD1. With V trimmed by 4 bases and J by 10 bases, 7 bases remained unmatched. CDR1 is MDHEN, CDR2 SYDVKM, per germline. CDR3 length: 14 amino acids. The CDR3 loop is CASSWDRGPLPQHF. CDR3 coding DNA: TGTGCCAGCAGTTGGGACAGGGGCCCCCTACCCCAGCATTTT.

This clone was observed once. The gene calls are TRBV4-1 and TRBJ1-3; TRBD1 agrees at 7 bases. The V gene end was trimmed by 0 bases and the J gene end by 1 base; junction bases not matched to a gene: 0. CDR3 length equals 15 residues. Germline V CDR1 and CDR2: MGHRA, YSYEKL. As DNA, the CDR3 is TGCGCCAGCAGCCAAGAACAGGGGTCTGGAAACACCATATATTTT. Residues: CASSQEQGSGNTIYF.

This clone was counted between two and nine times. The V gene is TRBV2, the J gene TRBJ1-5; the D gene is possibly TRBD1 (5 bases). Germline V gene sequence: CDR1 SNHLY, CDR2 FYNNEI. V lost 6 bases and J lost 3, with 9 bases in between. The CDR3 runs to 13 residues. The CDR3 loop is CASSGGTNQPQHF. In DNA, the CDR3 is TGTGCCAGCAGCGGGGGGACCAATCAGCCCCAGCATTTT.

The J gene is TRBJ2-5, the V gene TRBV2; 14 nucleotides line up with TRBD2. The V and J ends lost 8 bases and 4 bases, in that order; junction bases with no gene match: 3. Germline V gene lookup returns CDR1 SNHLY and CDR2 FYNNEI. The CDR3 contains 14 residues. CDR3 amino acids: CASSGTSGRETQYF. The CDR3 bases are TGTGCCAGCTCCGGGACTAGCGGGAGAGAGACCCAGTACTTC.

This clone was counted once. This chain uses TRBV6-6 with TRBJ2-7; 13 positions agree with TRBD2. Germline CDR1 is MNHNY and CDR2 is SVGAGI (reference sequence). J gave up 1 base and V 4 bases, and 4 bases lay outside the gene matches. The CDR3 length is 16 residues. Written as DNA, the CDR3 is TGTGCCAGCAGTTCCCCGACTAGCGGGGGGTCCTACGAGCAGTACTTC. This sequence encodes CASSSPTSGGSYEQYF.

The chain combines TRBV18 with TRBJ2-7; D perhaps matches TRBD2 (7 bases). The CDR3 contains 13 residues. Between the trimmed V and J ends, which lost 4 bases and 2 bases, there was a span of 9 bases. Germline V gives CDR1 KGHSH, CDR2 LQKENI. In nucleotides, the CDR3 is TGTGCCAGCTCACGGGGGGGCCCCTACGAGCAGTACTTC. Translated, it gives CASSRGGPYEQYF. Drawing the rest from reference TRBV18 and TRBJ2-7, the complete variable domain is NAGVMQNPRHLVRRRGQEARLRCSPMKGHSHVYWYRQLPEEGLKFMVYLQKENIIDESGMPKERFSAEFPKEGPSILRIQQVVRGDSAAYFCASSRGGPYEQYFGPGTRLTVT.

A single count supports this clone. This rearrangement joins TRBV28 to TRBJ1-1; 9 bases are a match to TRBD1. J lost 11 bases, V lost 2 bases, and 15 bases had no gene match. The germline V gene encodes CDR1 MDHEN and CDR2 SYDVKM. This CDR3 contains 16 residues. As DNA, the CDR3 is TGTGCCAGCAGTTTACCTTCGACCGGGACAGGGTGGCAGGCTTTCTTT. This sequence encodes CASSLPSTGTGWQAFF.

The chain is built from TRBV19 and TRBJ2-1; 11 nucleotides line up with TRBD2. Trimming took 7 bases from V and 2 from J; bases not matched to a gene: 7. CDR3 length equals 16 residues. Germline V gene sequence: CDR1 LNHDA, CDR2 SQIVND (reference sequence). In DNA, the CDR3 is TGTGCCAGTACCGCAACACTAGCGGGAGCCTACAATGAGCAGTTCTTC. Amino acids: CASTATLAGAYNEQFF. Drawing the rest from reference TRBV19 and TRBJ2-1, the complete variable domain is DGGITQSPKYLFRKEGQNVTLSCEQNLNHDAMYWYRQDPGQGLRLIYYSQIVNDFQKGDIAEGYSVSREKKESFPLTVTSAQKNPTAFYLCASTATLAGAYNEQFFGPGTRLTVL.

In DNA, the CDR3 is TGTGCCAGTAGTATAGCGCCCACTAGGTTCCAAGAGACCCAGTACTTC. Residues: CASSIAPTRFQETQYF. V and J are TRBV19 and TRBJ2-5; D might be TRBD2 (5 bases). V was clipped by 1 base and J by 1 base, with 13 bases between them. There are 16 residues in the CDR3. Per the germline V gene, CDR1 is LNHDA and CDR2 is SQIVND (reference sequence).

This chain uses TRBV28 with TRBJ2-7, with 9 bases matching TRBD1. The CDR3 is 16 amino acids. V trimming: 7 bases; J trimming: 1 base; junction bases outside the gene matches: 11. The V gene's germline CDR1 is MDHEN and CDR2 SYDVKM. The CDR3 DNA is TGTGCCAGCATTAGCGCCGGGACAGGGCGTTCCTACGAGCAGTACTTC. As protein: CASISAGTGRSYEQYF.

Points on this clone: This likely comes from a read error, as the CDR3 has no conserved phenylalanine or tryptophan at its end. The chain combines TRBV11-2 with TRBJ2-2, with a tentative D call TRBD2 (6 bases). The CDR3 is made up of 16 amino acids. Germline CDR1 SGHAT, CDR2 FQNNGV. V gave up 1 base and J gave up 6 bases, with 15 bases separating them. CDR3 in amino acids: CASSLARGGGPGELFV. The CDR3 DNA sequence: TGTGCCAGCAGCTTAGCGCGGGGTGGCGGACCCGGGGAGCTGTTTGTT.

V and J are TRBV13 and TRBJ2-4, with TRBD2 as a possible D gene (7 bases). CDR3 size: 14 residues. Germline assignment: CDR1 PRHDT and CDR2 FYEKMQ (reference sequence). V gave up 3 bases and J gave up 7 bases, with 13 bases separating them. The CDR3 nucleotides are TGTGCCAGCAGCTTCCGGGGAGGGGGGAACATTCAGTACTTC. It translates to CASSFRGGGNIQYF.